Sequencing of this T cell receptor beta chain was carried out in a study of Tregs in tolerant kidney transplant recipients. About this clone itself: The antigen is undetermined.

Study-wide results and limits: Findings come from small patient numbers and require larger validation.

This table comes from immunoSEQ multiplex PCR, and its TCRdb copy is limited to in-frame clones, with some not included. The sample records 68,000 or so clones, 80% to 85% being singletons. The germline V and J ends were trimmed by 4 bases and 7 bases, with 9 bases remaining between them. This CDR3 contains 12 residues. CDR1 and CDR2 from the germline V gene are LNHDA and SQIVND (reference sequence). Thawed PBMCs were FACS-sorted into unstimulated CD4+CD25+CD127- regulatory T cells, CD4+CD25- non-regulatory cells, CD4 and CD8 cells. Sample: CD4+ T cells from blood. The sequence derives from a human donor in good health. This rearrangement joins TRBV19 to TRBJ2-3, with a possible D match to TRBD2 (6 bases). The chain's CDR3 is CASSTGGNTQYF. The CDR3 DNA follows: TGTGCCAGTAGTACCGGGGGTAATACGCAGTATTTT.